This T cell receptor beta chain was sequenced for a study of blood T cell repertoires in COVID-19. Overall study context: The samples span acute and convalescent COVID-19 from the United States, Italy and Spain. PBMCs, B-cell-depleted T cells, or T cells were the source of the cDNA or gDNA that made up the material.

In germline, CDR1 is LGHNA, CDR2 YNFKEQ. V lost 0 bases to trimming and J lost 1 base, with 12 bases between them. There are 16 residues in the CDR3. The data were produced by immunoSEQ multiplex PCR, yet TCRdb's version contains in-frame clones alone and is incomplete. The top ten clones hold approximately 26% of a sample with around 15,000 clones, over 75% of them seen once. The chain links TRBV4-2 to TRBJ2-5; possibly TRBD2 for D (5 bases). The receptor comes from a woman between 70 and 85 years old with active COVID-19. Sequencing input: peripheral blood. The chain's CDR3 is CASSQDSNEGQETQYF. DNA for the CDR3: TGTGCCAGCAGCCAAGATAGTAACGAGGGCCAAGAGACCCAGTACTTC.